This entry features one T cell receptor beta chain sequence. The target antigen is unknown. Unmatched junction bases numbered 2, after V lost 4 bases and J lost 0 bases. This CDR3 has 16 residues. The germline V gene encodes CDR1 MNHNS and CDR2 SASEGT. 13 Jbeta primers and 60 Vbeta primers were used for the PCR. This table comes from immunoSEQ multiplex PCR, and its TCRdb copy is limited to in-frame clones, with some not included. Of some 140,000 clones listed, over 60% are singletons. The data stem from a study of cytomegalovirus exposure and HLA in healthy donors. Study findings and constraints: With later analysis, a missense DCLRE1C variant became linked to TCR beta V- and J-gene trimming. Presence/absence analyses assumed roughly uniform sequencing depth across donors, which may not hold. In a later analysis, most CMV-associated TCR beta chains appeared HLA-restricted.

Sequenced: PBMCs. The chain carries TRBV6-1 and TRBJ2-1, with 11 bases matching TRBD2. The receptor was isolated from a male donor in good health and CMV-seropositive. The CDR3 is CASSVAGGSSYNEQFF. CDR3 DNA sequence: TGTGCCAGCAGTGTAGCGGGAGGGAGCTCCTACAATGAGCAGTTCTTC.